Shown below are 10 T cell receptor beta chains from a single sample sequenced in a study of regulatory T cells. The PCR used 52 TRBV and 13 TRBJ primers. Repertoires were generated with immunoSEQ multiplex PCR, while TCRdb's copy carries only in-frame clones and drops some. The sample contains about 15,000 clones, under 95% of which appear only once. Specimen: CD8+ T cells sorted from blood. The receptors shown here come from a person aged 18-35 years with CD3G deficiency.

This clone has only one observation. The chain couples TRBV5-1 to TRBJ2-7, with D unclear. The germline CDR1 and CDR2 sequences are SGHRS and YFSETQ. The CDR3 has 14 amino acids. V was shortened by 1 base and J by 2 bases, with 10 bases between the two germline ends. CDR3 residues: CASSLNLGTYEQYF. The CDR3 nucleotides are TGCGCCAGCAGCTTGAATCTGGGTACCTACGAGCAGTACTTC.

A single count supports this clone. The chain employs TRBV25-1 and TRBJ1-2; D uncertain. V lost 1 base, J lost 7 bases, and 7 bases lay in between. Germline values: CDR1 MGHDK, CDR2 SYGVNS. The CDR3 extends over 12 amino acids. The CDR3 sequence: CASSEWGGGYTF. The CDR3 coding sequence is TGTGCCAGCAGTGAATGGGGTGGTGGCTACACCTTC.

The sample holds a few counts of this clone. The chain uses TRBV7-9 and TRBJ2-5, with D tentatively TRBD1 or TRBD2 (5 bases each). V was pared by 5 bases and J by 13 bases, with 20 bases between. Germline CDR1 SEHNR, CDR2 FQNEAQ (reference sequence). This CDR3 is built from 13 residues. Here the CDR3 DNA reads TGTGCCAGCAGCGCACCCTCCTATCGGGACGCGTACTTC. It translates to CASSAPSYRDAYF. Supplemented by reference TRBV7-9 and TRBJ2-5, the full variable domain reads DTGVSQNPRHKITKRGQNVTFRCDPISEHNRLYWYRQTLGQGPEFLTYFQNEAQLEKSRLLSDRFSAERPKGSFSTLEIQRTEQGDSAMYLCASSAPSYRDAYFGPGTRLLVL.

V is TRBV7-9 and J is TRBJ2-2; D ambiguous. Germline V lookup: CDR1 SEHNR, CDR2 FQNEAQ (reference sequence). With 5 bases removed from V and 6 bases from J, the gap between germline ends came to 7 bases. CDR3 length equals 12 residues. The CDR3 DNA follows: TGTGCCAGCAGCGCAGGTGCCGGGGAGCTGTTTTTT. This translates into CASSAGAGELFF.

In DNA, the CDR3 is TGTGCCAGCAGCTTGGGGACAGGGACTCCGGAGCAGTTCTTC. Its protein product is CASSLGTGTPEQFF. The chain combines TRBV11-2 with TRBJ2-1, with 9 bases matching TRBD1. The CDR3 spans 14 residues. Unmatched junction bases numbered 7, after V lost 3 bases and J lost 10 bases. CDR1 and CDR2 (germline): SGHAT, FQNNGV. Combining the CDR3 with reference TRBV11-2 and TRBJ2-1 gives the whole variable domain EAGVAQSPRYKIIEKRQSVAFWCNPISGHATLYWYQQILGQGPKLLIQFQNNGVVDDSQLPKDRFSAERLKGVDSTLKIQPAKLEDSAVYLCASSLGTGTPEQFFGPGTRLTVL.

The V and J genes are TRBV11-2 and TRBJ2-7; maybe TRBD1 (7 bases). V gave up 5 bases and J gave up 3 bases, with 20 bases separating them. The CDR3 consists of 16 residues. Germline V gives CDR1 SGHAT, CDR2 FQNNGV. The CDR3: CASSPGVGQLLYEQYF. For the CDR3, the DNA is TGTGCCAGCAGCCCGGGGGTGGGACAGTTGCTCTACGAGCAGTACTTC.

The genes are TRBV7-9 and TRBJ1-4; D is uncertain. The CDR3 sequence is 15 residues long. Germline CDR1 is SEHNR and CDR2 is FQNEAQ (reference sequence). Trimming pared 5 bases from V and 0 bases from J, leaving 10 bases between. The CDR3, as DNA: TGTGCCAGCAGCCCAACGGCGACAACTAATGAAAAACTGTTTTTT. Amino acids: CASSPTATTNEKLFF.

The rearrangement uses TRBV2 and TRBJ1-1; weak D call: TRBD1 (5 bases). The germline V and J ends were trimmed by 8 bases and 1 base, with 14 bases remaining between them. Per germline, CDR1 SNHLY and CDR2 FYNNEI. The CDR3 is 14 residues long. The chain's CDR3 is CASSGSGENTEAFF. DNA of the CDR3: TGTGCCAGCTCCGGTTCGGGGGAGAACACTGAAGCTTTCTTT.

The chain is built from TRBV7-7 and TRBJ2-5; tentatively, D is TRBD1 (6 bases). The CDR3 length is 16 residues. Germline V gene sequence: CDR1 SSHAT, CDR2 FNYEAQ (reference sequence). V was shortened by 6 bases and J by 5 bases, with 22 bases between the two germline ends. CDR3: CASSSHLDSSGETQYF. CDR3 coding DNA: TGTGCCAGCAGTTCCCACCTGGACAGTTCCGGGGAGACCCAGTACTTC.

The V call is TRBV19, the J call TRBJ2-3; 8 bases map to TRBD2. This CDR3 has 15 residues. Unmatched junction bases numbered 4, after V lost 1 base and J lost 4 bases. Germline CDR1 and CDR2: LNHDA and SQIVND (reference sequence). CDR3 coding DNA: TGTGCCAGTAGTATAGCGGCGGGGGGCTCAGATACGCAGTATTTT. This translates into CASSIAAGGSDTQYF.